This entry describes one T cell receptor (beta chain). Its antigen is still unknown. No quality values exist for individual bases; no much larger clone is one base distant. The sample comes from a study of cytomegalovirus exposure and HLA in healthy donors (dated by TCRdb to 2016 to 2017). Regarding the research as a whole: According to a later analysis, one platform produced both the roughly 130 validation repertoires and the 730 or so repertoires of the first cohort. The study aimed to test whether signatures of past pathogen exposure could be identified by cataloging public T cell receptors. A separate validation cohort of approximately 120 different subjects was used in addition to the 666-subject first cohort. To predict cytomegalovirus infection status, the study brought together high-throughput TCR immunosequencing, statistical association of individual TCRs with disease status, and machine learning.

Summary of the overall study and its limitations: In the study, some 160 TCR beta chains were listed as associated with cytomegalovirus. The validation cohort had no HLA typing available for a later analysis, so co-occurrence within that cohort was assessed over all 110 or so repertoires. Most TCR sequences were seen in very few donors, while some public TCRs were found in many individuals. The authors suggested that the approach could potentially be extended to other disease states and immunological phenotypes. The classifier was reported to diagnose cytomegalovirus status with high specificity and sensitivity in both the original and validation cohorts. In a later analysis, TCRs clustered in the first cohort were found to also tend to co-occur in the approximately 120 validation repertoires, with 94% of cluster scores above 0. A few of the identified cytomegalovirus-associated TCR beta chains were confirmed in vitro to be specific for cytomegalovirus antigens.

From the cysteine up to the phenylalanine, the CDR3 has a length of 15 residues. The read is trimmed to its CDR3 DNA, 45 bases read in frame from base 1. Trimming removed 0 bases from V and 6 bases from J, leaving 12 bases between the germline ends. CDR1 and CDR2, looked up from the germline V gene, are MNHEY and SVGAGI. Library preparation used the immunoSEQ multiplex PCR assay. The authors' pipeline ran thus. A statistical classification framework was built for diagnosing cytomegalovirus status from the catalog of TCR beta chain sequences. TCRdb retrieved this table from immuneACCESS and kept in-frame rearrangements only. Not all clones are present; in checked studies, unresolved V genes account for under half, and no reason is known for the remainder. V and J calls and clone size are those listed in that table; D and trimming were worked out from the DNA. The sample table lists about 200,000 clones, 85% to 90% of them with a count of one. The ten biggest clones cover 2.9% of the sample.

The donors were included in the validation cohort of over a hundred subjects, a group kept apart from the roughly 700-subject first cohort. The sequence derives from a young woman in good health and CMV-seronegative. Source material: PBMCs. The sequence is built from TRBV6-5 and TRBJ2-1; a weak D assignment points to TRBD1 (5 bases agree). The nucleotide sequence reads TGTGCCAGCAGTTACTCCCCTGGGGCAGTCAATGAGCAGTTCTTC. This yields the protein CASSYSPGAVNEQFF.